This record covers a single T cell receptor (beta chain). As yet, its antigen is unknown. V was shortened by 3 bases and J by 7 bases, with 16 bases between the two germline ends. This CDR3 has 14 amino acids. In germline, CDR1 is ENHRY, CDR2 SYGVKD. Amplification used 60 Vbeta primers and 13 Jbeta primers. The repertoire was sequenced with immunoSEQ multiplex PCR; TCRdb's copy has only in-frame clones and lacks some. The sample consists of around 130,000 clones, approximately 71% of them appearing once. The sample is drawn from a study of cytomegalovirus exposure and HLA in healthy donors. Regarding the study as a whole: According to an earlier analysis, most TCR beta V segments yielded productive rearrangements about 87% or about 30% of the time. Most subjects had HLA-A and HLA-B alleles reportedly predicted accurately by TCR beta sequences. It was reported that the classifier diagnosed cytomegalovirus status with high specificity and sensitivity in both the original and validation cohorts. Some V segments could not be told apart, so they were left out, TRBV6-2 and TRBV6-3 among them.

The sequence was obtained from a woman aged 55-69 years in good health and CMV-seronegative. The rearrangement joins TRBV10-3 to TRBJ2-7, with D tentatively TRBD2 (5 bases). The sequenced sample was PBMCs. CDR3 region: CAISDHTGSPEQYF. CDR3 in DNA: TGTGCCATCAGTGACCACACGGGGTCCCCGGAGCAGTACTTC.